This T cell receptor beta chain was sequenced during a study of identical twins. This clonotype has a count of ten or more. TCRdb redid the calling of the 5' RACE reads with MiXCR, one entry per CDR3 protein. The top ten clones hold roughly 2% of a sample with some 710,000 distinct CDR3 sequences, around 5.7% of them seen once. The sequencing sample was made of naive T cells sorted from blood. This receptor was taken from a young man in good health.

In nucleotides, the CDR3 is TGCGCCAGCAGCCAAGAGGGGGGTTCGGACAGCTACACAGATACGCAGTATTTT. This encodes CASSQEGGSDSYTDTQYF. This rearrangement joins TRBV4-1 to TRBJ2-3; perhaps D is TRBD1 or TRBD2 (6 bases each). V was shortened by 0 bases and J by 2 bases, with 18 bases between the two germline ends. The germline gives CDR1 MGHRA, CDR2 YSYEKL. This CDR3 is built from 18 residues.